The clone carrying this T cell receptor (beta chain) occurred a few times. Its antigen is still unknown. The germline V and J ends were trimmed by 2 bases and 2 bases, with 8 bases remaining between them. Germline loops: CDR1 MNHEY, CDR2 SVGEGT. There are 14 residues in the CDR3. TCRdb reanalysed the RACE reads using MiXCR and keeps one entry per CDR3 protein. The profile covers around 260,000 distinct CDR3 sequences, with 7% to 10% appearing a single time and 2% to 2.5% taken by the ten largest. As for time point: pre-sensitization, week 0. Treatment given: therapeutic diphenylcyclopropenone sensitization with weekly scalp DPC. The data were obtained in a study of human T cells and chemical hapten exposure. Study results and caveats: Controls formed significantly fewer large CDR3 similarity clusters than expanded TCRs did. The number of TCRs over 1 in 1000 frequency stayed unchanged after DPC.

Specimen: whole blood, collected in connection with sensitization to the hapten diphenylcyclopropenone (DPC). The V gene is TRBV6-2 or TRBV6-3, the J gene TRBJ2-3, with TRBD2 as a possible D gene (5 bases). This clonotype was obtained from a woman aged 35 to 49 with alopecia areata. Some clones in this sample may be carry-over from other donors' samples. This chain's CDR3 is CASSYPDYTDTQYF. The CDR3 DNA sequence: TGTGCCAGCAGTTACCCCGACTACACAGATACGCAGTATTTT.